This T cell receptor beta chain is from a study of blood T cell repertoires in COVID-19. Across the whole study: From the United States, Italy and Spain came samples of acute and convalescent COVID-19. PBMCs, B-cell-depleted T cells, or T cells were the source of the cDNA or gDNA that made up the material.

V lost 0 bases and J lost 0, with 9 bases in between. Germline loops: CDR1 MNHEY, CDR2 SVGEGT. The CDR3 extends over 16 amino acids. Original processing notes: Reference gene primer amplification gave nucleated cell count estimates. The data were produced by immunoSEQ multiplex PCR, yet TCRdb's version contains in-frame clones alone and is incomplete. V and J calls and clone size are as listed in that table; D and trimming were resolved from the DNA. This sample has 300,000 to 400,000 clones; 88% occur once, and the top ten carry 3.5% to 4.5%. This sequence was found in a woman aged 45-60 years with active or convalescent COVID-19. This sequence joins TRBV6-2 or TRBV6-3 and TRBJ1-3; D not resolved. The sample taken for sequencing was peripheral blood. This CDR3 reads CASSYSQTGSGNTIYF. Here the CDR3 DNA reads TGTGCCAGCAGTTACTCCCAGACGGGCTCTGGAAACACCATATATTTT.